One sample yielded the 7 T cell receptor beta chains listed below, sequenced in a study of blood T cell repertoires in COVID-19. The protocol was immunoSEQ multiplex PCR, while the TCRdb copy is restricted to in-frame clones and leaves out a portion. The repertoire holds 200,000 to 300,000 clones, with 85% as singletons. The sample was peripheral blood. These receptors all come from a woman aged 60-75 years with active or convalescent COVID-19.

The chain carries TRBV7-9 and TRBJ1-2; no clear D gene. CDR1 is SEHNR and CDR2 is FQNEAQ in the germline V gene (reference sequence). Trimming left V 5 bases short and J 8 bases short, with 9 bases between. The CDR3 loop spans 11 amino acids. CDR3 DNA: TGTGCCAGCAGCGCCCAGGAAGGCTACACCTTC. Its protein product is CASSAQEGYTF.

J is TRBJ1-5 and V is TRBV30, with TRBD1 matching 8 bases. The CDR3 runs to 18 residues. Per the germline V gene, CDR1 is GTSNPN and CDR2 is SVGIG (reference sequence). Trimming took 0 bases from V and 2 from J; bases not matched to a gene: 12. CDR3 amino acids: CAWSVEAGGKVGNQPQHF. As DNA, the CDR3 is TGTGCCTGGAGTGTAGAAGCAGGGGGCAAGGTTGGCAATCAGCCCCAGCATTTT.

The chain carries TRBV9 and TRBJ1-2; 9 bases map to TRBD1. The CDR3 totals 14 residues. Per the germline V gene, CDR1 is SGDLS and CDR2 is YYNGEE. V was pared by 3 bases and J by 6 bases, with 6 bases of the junction left unmatched. CDR3 DNA sequence: TGTGCCAGCAGCGCGGGACAGGGATTTGATGGCTACACCTTC. Translating gives CASSAGQGFDGYTF. Supplemented by reference TRBV9 and TRBJ1-2, the full variable domain reads DSGVTQTPKHLITATGQRVTLRCSPRSGDLSVYWYQQSLDQGLQFLIQYYNGEERAKGNILERFSAQQFPDLHSELNLSSLELGDSALYFCASSAGQGFDGYTFGSGTRLTVV.

The J gene is TRBJ1-4, the V gene TRBV28; D remains ambiguous. The ends were cut back, 2 bases at V and 2 bases at J, with 12 bases in the middle. This CDR3 spans 16 amino acids. The germline CDR1 and CDR2 sequences are MDHEN and SYDVKM. CDR3 sequence reads: CASSLRVLRTNEKLFF. The CDR3 nucleotides read TGTGCCAGCAGTTTACGCGTACTCCGCACTAATGAAAAACTGTTTTTT.

V gene TRBV13 combines with J gene TRBJ2-2, with a tentative D call TRBD2 (6 bases). The CDR3 is made up of 17 amino acids. Germline V gene lookup returns CDR1 PRHDT and CDR2 FYEKMQ (reference sequence). The V end was cut by 1 base, the J end by 3 bases, with 15 bases between. CDR3: CASSLVGGRLDTGELFF. The DNA of the CDR3 is TGTGCCAGCAGCTTAGTAGGAGGGCGTTTGGACACCGGGGAGCTGTTTTTT.

This CDR3 is CAYSGDTDGYTF. The CDR3 DNA reads TGTGCCTACTCCGGGGACACCGATGGCTACACCTTC. The V call is TRBV30, the J call TRBJ1-2, with a weak D call TRBD1 (6 bases). This CDR3 has 12 residues. V gave up 7 bases and J gave up 6 bases, with 15 bases separating them. The germline V gene encodes CDR1 GTSNPN and CDR2 SVGIG (reference sequence).

The rearrangement uses TRBV11-2 and TRBJ2-5, with 8 bases matching TRBD1. Losses at the gene ends were 5 bases for V and 5 bases for J; bases not matched to a gene: 7. This CDR3 spans 14 amino acids. Per the germline V gene, CDR1 is SGHAT and CDR2 is FQNNGV. CDR3: CASSPTGGLETQYF. The CDR3 nucleotides are TGTGCCAGCAGCCCTACAGGGGGTTTGGAGACCCAGTACTTC.